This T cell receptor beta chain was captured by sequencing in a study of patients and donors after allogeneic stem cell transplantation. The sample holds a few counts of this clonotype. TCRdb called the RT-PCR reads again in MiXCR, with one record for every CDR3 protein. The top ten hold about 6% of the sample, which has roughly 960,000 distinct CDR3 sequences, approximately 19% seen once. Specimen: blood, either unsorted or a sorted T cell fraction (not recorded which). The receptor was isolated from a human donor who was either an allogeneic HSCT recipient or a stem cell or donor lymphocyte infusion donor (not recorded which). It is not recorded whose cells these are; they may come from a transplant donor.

The CDR3 here is CASSLVPGSRETQYF. In DNA, the CDR3 is TGCGCCAGCAGCTTGGTTCCGGGATCGAGGGAGACCCAGTACTTC. V is TRBV5-1 and J is TRBJ2-5; D perhaps matches TRBD2 (5 bases). V was shortened by 0 bases and J by 5 bases, with 14 bases between the two germline ends. Germline loops: CDR1 SGHRS, CDR2 YFSETQ. This CDR3 region has 15 residues.